This T cell receptor (beta chain) was documented in a study of cytomegalovirus exposure and HLA in healthy donors. Whole-study findings and limits: Across HLA loci, a later analysis found differing TCR association rates, with DRB1 most and HLA-C fewest.

The PCR used 60 Vbeta and 13 Jbeta primers. Sequencing was performed with immunoSEQ multiplex PCR; in TCRdb, only in-frame clones are kept and a portion is missing. The data show a few hundred thousand clones, 80% seen once. This CDR3 spans 13 amino acids. V lost 1 base, J lost 3 bases, and 7 bases lay in between. Germline values: CDR1 SEHNR, CDR2 FQNEAQ (reference sequence). Points on this clone: Its antigen remains unknown.

The specimen was PBMCs. This clonotype was sampled from a girl aged 2 to 10 in good health and CMV-seronegative. The chain couples TRBV7-9 to TRBJ2-7; D possibly corresponds to TRBD1 (6 bases). The CDR3 is CASSLGRGYEQYF. The CDR3 nucleotides read TGTGCCAGCAGCTTAGGCAGGGGCTACGAGCAGTACTTC.